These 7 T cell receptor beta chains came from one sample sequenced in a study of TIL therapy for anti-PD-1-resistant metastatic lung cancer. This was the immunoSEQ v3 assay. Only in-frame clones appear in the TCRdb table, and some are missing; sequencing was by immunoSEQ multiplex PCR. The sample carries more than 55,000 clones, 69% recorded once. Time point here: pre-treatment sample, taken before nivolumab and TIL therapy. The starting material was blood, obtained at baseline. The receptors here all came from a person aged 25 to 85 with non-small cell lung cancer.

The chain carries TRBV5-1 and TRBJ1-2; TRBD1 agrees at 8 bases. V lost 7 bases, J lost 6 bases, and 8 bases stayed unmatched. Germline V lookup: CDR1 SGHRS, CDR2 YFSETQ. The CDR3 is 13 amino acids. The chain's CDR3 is CASRPGQADGYTF. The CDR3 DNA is TGCGCCAGCCGGCCGGGACAGGCTGATGGCTACACCTTC.

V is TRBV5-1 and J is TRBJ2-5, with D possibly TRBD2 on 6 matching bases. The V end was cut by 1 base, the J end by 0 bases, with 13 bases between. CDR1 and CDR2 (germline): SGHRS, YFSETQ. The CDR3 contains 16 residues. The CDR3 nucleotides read TGCGCCAGCAGCTTGCAAATGGGCGGGAACCAAGAGACCCAGTACTTC. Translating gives CASSLQMGGNQETQYF.

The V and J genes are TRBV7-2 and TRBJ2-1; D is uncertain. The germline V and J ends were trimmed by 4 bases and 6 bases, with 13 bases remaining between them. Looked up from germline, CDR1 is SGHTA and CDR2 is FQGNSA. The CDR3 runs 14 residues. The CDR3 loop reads CASSSKWVSNEQFF. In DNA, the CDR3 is TGTGCCAGCAGCTCCAAATGGGTCAGCAATGAGCAGTTCTTC. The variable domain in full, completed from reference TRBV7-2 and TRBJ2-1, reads GAGVSQSPSNKVTEKGKDVELRCDPISGHTALYWYRQSLGQGLEFLIYFQGNSAPDKSGLPSDRFSAERTGGSVSTLTIQRTQQEDSAVYLCASSSKWVSNEQFFGPGTRLTVL.

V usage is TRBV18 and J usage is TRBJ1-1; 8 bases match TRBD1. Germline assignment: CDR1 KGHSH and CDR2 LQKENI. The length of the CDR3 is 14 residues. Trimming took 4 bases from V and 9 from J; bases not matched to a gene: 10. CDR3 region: CASSQNTDRGKAFF. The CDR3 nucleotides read TGTGCCAGCTCACAGAATACCGACAGGGGCAAAGCTTTCTTT.

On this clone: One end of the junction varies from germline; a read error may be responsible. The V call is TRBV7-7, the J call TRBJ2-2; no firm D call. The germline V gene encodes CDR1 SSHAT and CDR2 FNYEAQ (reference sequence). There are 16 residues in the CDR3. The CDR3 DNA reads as TGTGCTAGCAGCCCCCTCTACCAGGAACCGACCGGGGAGCTGTTTTTT. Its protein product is CASSPLYQEPTGELFF.

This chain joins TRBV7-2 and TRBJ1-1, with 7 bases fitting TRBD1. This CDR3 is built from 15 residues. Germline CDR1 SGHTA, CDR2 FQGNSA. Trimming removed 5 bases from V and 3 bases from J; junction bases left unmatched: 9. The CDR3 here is CASSQGQPADTEAFF. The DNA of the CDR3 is TGTGCCAGCAGCCAGGGACAGCCAGCGGACACTGAAGCTTTCTTT.

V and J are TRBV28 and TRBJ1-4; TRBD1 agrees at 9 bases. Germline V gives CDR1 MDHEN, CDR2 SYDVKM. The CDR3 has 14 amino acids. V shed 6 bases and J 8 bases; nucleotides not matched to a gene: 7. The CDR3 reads CASSVTGGREKLFF. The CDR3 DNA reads TGTGCCAGCAGCGTGACAGGGGGAAGAGAAAAACTGTTTTTT.